These 25 T cell receptor beta chains were all obtained from the same sample, sequenced in a study of blood T cell repertoires in COVID-19. Clones were read by immunoSEQ multiplex PCR, and TCRdb kept only the in-frame ones, dropping some. The repertoire holds around 140,000 clones, with roughly 85% as singletons. Material for sequencing was PBMCs or T cells enriched from blood (not recorded which). All receptors come from a man between 50 and 59 years old who had recovered from COVID-19.

This clone has just a few counts. The chain employs TRBV6-2 or TRBV6-3 and TRBJ2-1; 8 bases map to TRBD2. Germline-derived CDR1 and CDR2 are MNHEY and SVGEGT. Trimming took 1 base from V and 6 from J; bases not matched to a gene: 8. There are 16 residues in the CDR3. The CDR3 nucleotides are TGTGCCAGCAGTTACTTGAGCGGGAGAGTGGGCAATGAGCAGTTCTTC. Translating it yields CASSYLSGRVGNEQFF.

The chain has TRBV19 and TRBJ1-4, with 8 bases lining up with TRBD1. Germline V lookup: CDR1 LNHDA, CDR2 SQIVND (reference sequence). This CDR3 comprises 16 residues. The J segment lost 4 bases and the V segment lost 5 bases, leaving 9 bases of the junction unmatched. The chain's CDR3 is CASSSRTGNVNEKLFF. Here the CDR3 DNA reads TGTGCCAGTAGTTCCCGGACAGGGAATGTTAATGAAAAACTGTTTTTT.

The chain recombines TRBV4-1 with TRBJ2-7; weak D call: TRBD1 (6 bases). Trimming removed 0 bases at V and 2 bases at J, with 11 bases between. CDR1 MGHRA and CDR2 YSYEKL come from the germline V gene. This CDR3 has 15 residues. The CDR3 sequence: CASSQDWTATYEQYF. The DNA for the CDR3 is TGCGCCAGCAGCCAAGATTGGACAGCCACCTACGAGCAGTACTTC.

This chain joins TRBV9 and TRBJ1-5; no clear D gene. CDR1 and CDR2 from the germline V gene are SGDLS and YYNGEE. The CDR3 sequence is 18 residues long. The V end lost 4 bases, the J end lost 0 bases, and 20 bases lay between the germline ends. CDR3 DNA sequence: TGTGCCAGCAGCCCCCGGCAGCGTAGGTCCAATAGCAATCAGCCCCAGCATTTT. It translates to CASSPRQRRSNSNQPQHF.

The V gene is TRBV6-5, the J gene TRBJ1-2; 9 nucleotides align to TRBD1. CDR1 and CDR2 from the germline V gene are MNHEY and SVGAGI. Germline trimming cut 0 bases from V and 6 bases from J; bases unmatched to any gene: 2. The CDR3 length is 14 residues. This CDR3 is CASSYSGTGHGYTF. For the CDR3, the DNA is TGTGCCAGCAGTTACTCAGGGACAGGGCATGGCTACACCTTC.

CDR3 residues: CSVEGTVQETQYF. The DNA of the CDR3 is TGCAGCGTTGAGGGGACAGTCCAAGAGACCCAGTACTTC. The chain has TRBV29-1 and TRBJ2-5; the match to TRBD1 covers 7 bases. From germline, CDR1 is SQVTM and CDR2 ANQGSEA. The CDR3 is 13 residues long. The ends lost 3 bases at V and 1 base at J; junction bases unmatched: 2.

The V and J genes are TRBV7-8 and TRBJ1-2; D is uncertain. The V gene's germline CDR1 is SGHVS and CDR2 FQNEAQ. CDR3 length: 13 amino acids. The V and J ends lost 0 bases and 2 bases respectively, with 4 bases between them. This chain's CDR3 is CASSLAGNYGYTF. In DNA form, the CDR3 reads TGTGCCAGCAGCTTAGCCGGGAACTATGGCTACACCTTC.

By share, this clone ranks as medium-sized. The chain carries TRBV5-1 and TRBJ2-1; 11 bases line up with TRBD2. CDR3 length: 14 amino acids. The germline V gene has CDR1 SGHRS and CDR2 YFSETQ. V trimming: 9 bases; J trimming: 4 bases; junction bases outside the gene matches: 6. The CDR3 loop reads CATSTSGGYNEQFF. The CDR3, as DNA: TGCGCCACTTCCACTAGCGGGGGTTACAATGAGCAGTTCTTC.

This clone was observed once. The CDR3 DNA reads as TGTGCCAGTAGGATGACAGGGAGGCCGTATGGCTACACCTTC. Protein product: CASRMTGRPYGYTF. The chain recombines TRBV19 with TRBJ1-2, with TRBD1 matching 7 bases. CDR1 and CDR2 from the germline V gene are LNHDA and SQIVND (reference sequence). The V segment lost 6 bases and the J segment 5 bases; nucleotides outside the gene matches: 9. The CDR3 has 14 amino acids. The whole variable domain, filled in from reference TRBV19 and TRBJ1-2, reads DGGITQSPKYLFRKEGQNVTLSCEQNLNHDAMYWYRQDPGQGLRLIYYSQIVNDFQKGDIAEGYSVSREKKESFPLTVTSAQKNPTAFYLCASRMTGRPYGYTFGSGTRLTVV.

The chain links TRBV5-5 to TRBJ1-4, with 7 bases that match TRBD1. Germline CDR1 reads SGHKS; CDR2 reads YYEKEE (reference sequence). This CDR3 contains 16 residues. The V and J ends lost 6 bases and 8 bases, in that order; junction bases with no gene match: 16. The CDR3 nucleotides are TGTGCCAGCACCCCCTTAGGGGGCGACCTGGCGGAAAAACTGTTTTTT. Its protein is CASTPLGGDLAEKLFF.

This chain connects TRBV28 to TRBJ2-7, with 8 bases matching TRBD2. After removal of 8 bases from V and 4 bases from J, the junction contained 4 bases not matched to a gene. CDR1 is MDHEN, CDR2 SYDVKM, per germline. The CDR3 length is 12 residues. CDR3 coding DNA: TGTGCCAGCCAGAGCGGGAGTTACGAGCAGTACTTC. Protein sequence: CASQSGSYEQYF.

This chain connects TRBV14 to TRBJ2-5; 8 bases align to TRBD2. The CDR3 has 16 amino acids. V lost 2 bases to trimming and J lost 1 base; unmatched junction nucleotides: 6. CDR1 and CDR2 (germline): SGHDN, FVKESK. Here the CDR3 reads CASSQLGTSGQETQYF. DNA of the CDR3: TGTGCCAGCAGCCAACTGGGAACTAGCGGCCAAGAGACCCAGTACTTC.

The V gene is TRBV5-8, the J gene TRBJ1-6; D is unclear. Between the trimmed V and J ends, which lost 0 bases and 6 bases, there was a span of 10 bases. There are 15 residues in the CDR3. The germline V gene has CDR1 SGHTS and CDR2 YDEGEE. The CDR3 is CASSLGSEINSPLHF. CDR3 coding DNA: TGTGCCAGCAGCTTGGGATCAGAAATTAATTCACCCCTCCACTTT.

The chain employs TRBV13 and TRBJ2-1; D is ambiguous. The CDR3 has 15 amino acids. CDR1 is PRHDT, CDR2 FYEKMQ, per germline (reference sequence). With 2 bases removed from V and 5 bases from J, the gap between germline ends came to 13 bases. The CDR3: CASSLILASDNEQFF. DNA for the CDR3: TGTGCCAGCAGCTTAATCTTGGCTAGTGACAATGAGCAGTTCTTC.

This clone is a singleton in its sample. V is TRBV19 and J is TRBJ2-5; TRBD1 aligns across 11 bases. The junction had 1 base not matched to a gene; V was cut back by 5 bases and J by 5 bases. Germline values: CDR1 LNHDA, CDR2 SQIVND (reference sequence). This CDR3 region has 13 residues. In DNA form, the CDR3 reads TGTGCCAGTAGTCGGGACAGGGGGGAGACCCAGTACTTC. This gives the protein CASSRDRGETQYF.

This chain links TRBV7-2 with TRBJ2-7; 7 nucleotides align to TRBD2. The V gene end was trimmed by 1 base and the J gene end by 0 bases; junction bases not matched to a gene: 3. The germline V gene encodes CDR1 SGHTA and CDR2 FQGNSA. The CDR3 covers 15 residues. CDR3 in amino acids: CASSLGGGSSYEQYF. CDR3 in DNA: TGTGCCAGCAGCTTAGGGGGGGGAAGCTCCTACGAGCAGTACTTC.

This clone was observed a few times. The gene calls are TRBV7-2 and TRBJ2-3; D call uncertain. V lost 4 bases to trimming and J lost 1 base, with 12 bases between them. The CDR3 totals 15 residues. CDR1 is SGHTA, CDR2 FQGNSA, per germline. The CDR3 nucleotides are TGTGCCAGCAGCTCTCACTATATTGGCACAGATACGCAGTATTTT. It encodes CASSSHYIGTDTQYF.

This chain links TRBV6-5 with TRBJ1-1; the D gene is possibly TRBD1 (5 bases). V was cut by 6 bases and J by 4 bases, with 15 bases left in between. The CDR3 runs 14 residues. Germline CDR1 is MNHEY and CDR2 is SVGAGI. For the CDR3, the DNA is TGTGCCAGCAGCCAAAGACTGGGGCGCACTGAAGCTTTCTTT. As protein: CASSQRLGRTEAFF.

The chain carries TRBV24-1 and TRBJ1-3, with D tentatively TRBD1 (6 bases). The germline CDR1 and CDR2 sequences are KGHDR and SFDVKD. Trimming cost V 7 bases and J 0 bases, with 18 bases left between them. The CDR3 is 17 residues long. The CDR3 spells CATRGIHRVSSGNTIYF. CDR3 in DNA: TGTGCCACCAGGGGAATCCACAGGGTGAGCTCTGGAAACACCATATATTTT.

The chain is built from TRBV30 and TRBJ2-1; perhaps TRBD1 as D (6 bases). This CDR3 region has 13 residues. Germline V gene data show CDR1 as GTSNPN and CDR2 as SVGIG (reference sequence). Between the trimmed V and J ends, which lost 5 bases and 3 bases, there was a span of 11 bases. The CDR3 DNA reads as TGTGCCTGGCAGTTGACAGGCTACAATGAGCAGTTCTTC. Encoded protein: CAWQLTGYNEQFF. The variable domain in full, with the rest retrieved from reference TRBV30 and TRBJ2-1, is SQTIHQWPATLVQPVGSPLSLECTVEGTSNPNLYWYRQAAGRGLQLLFYSVGIGQISSEVPQNLSASRPQDRQFILSSKKLLLSDSGFYLCAWQLTGYNEQFFGPGTRLTVL.

The J gene is TRBJ1-5, the V gene TRBV19, with TRBD1 matching 11 bases. Unmatched junction bases numbered 4, after V lost 8 bases and J lost 1 base. Germline V gene data show CDR1 as LNHDA and CDR2 as SQIVND (reference sequence). The CDR3 length is 15 residues. The CDR3 DNA sequence: TGTGCCAGTCGGTGGACAGGGGGCAGCAATCAGCCCCAGCATTTT. Translation gives CASRWTGGSNQPQHF.

The chain couples TRBV28 to TRBJ1-2, with 7 bases identical to TRBD1. Losses at the gene ends were 9 bases for V and 2 bases for J; bases not matched to a gene: 9. Germline CDR1 and CDR2: MDHEN and SYDVKM. This CDR3 has 14 residues. The DNA of the CDR3 is TGTGCCAGTTATACAGGGGAATCGAACTATGGCTACACCTTC. This encodes CASYTGESNYGYTF.

This clone has only a few counts. This rearrangement joins TRBV7-2 to TRBJ2-3, with 9 bases aligning to TRBD1. The germline CDR1 and CDR2 sequences are SGHTA and FQGNSA. The CDR3 is 14 amino acids. V lost 4 bases to trimming and J lost 5 bases; unmatched junction nucleotides: 4. Written as DNA, the CDR3 is TGTGCCAGCAGCTCGAGGACAGGGGTAGATACGCAGTATTTT. Encoded protein: CASSSRTGVDTQYF.

The rearrangement uses TRBV5-1 and TRBJ1-4; 9 bases map to TRBD1. The germline V gene has CDR1 SGHRS and CDR2 YFSETQ. The CDR3 contains 16 residues. V shed 3 bases and J 7 bases; nucleotides not matched to a gene: 10. CDR3 region: CASSWEPGQGPEKLFF. CDR3 coding DNA: TGCGCCAGCAGCTGGGAACCGGGACAGGGACCTGAAAAACTGTTTTTT.

The chain couples TRBV30 to TRBJ1-1; a possible D gene is TRBD1 (5 bases). Germline V gene data show CDR1 as GTSNPN and CDR2 as SVGIG (reference sequence). With 4 bases removed from V and 6 bases from J, the gap between germline ends came to 18 bases. This CDR3 spans 14 amino acids. CDR3 nucleotides: TGTGCCTGGACCAGGGACTCGAAAAGGGCTGAAGCTTTCTTT. This encodes CAWTRDSKRAEAFF.